This T cell receptor beta chain was captured in a study of T cell responses to AZD1222 COVID-19 vaccine. Study-level points and caveats: A mostly white British donor set with more females was recruited, and clonal diversity was possibly underestimated.

This clone appeared once. No antigen is known for it. The CDR3 is 15 residues long. V was pared by 3 bases and J by 3 bases, with 7 bases of the junction left unmatched. Germline loops: CDR1 SGHVS, CDR2 FQNEAQ. Repertoires were generated with immunoSEQ multiplex PCR, while TCRdb's copy carries only in-frame clones and drops some. The sample holds some 170,000 clones; approximately 93% are singletons and the top ten take approximately 1.6%. Pooled in the analysis were second doses at about 4 or about 12 weeks. The specimen was peripheral blood, collected 28 days after the second AZD1222 dose. V gene TRBV7-8 combines with J gene TRBJ2-7; the match to TRBD2 covers 8 bases. The TCR was taken from an adult who received the AZD1222 COVID-19 vaccine. CDR3 nucleotide sequence: TGTGCCAGCAGCTTGAAGTCGGGGGGGAACTACGAGCAGTACTTC. Amino acids: CASSLKSGGNYEQYF.